The sequence of this T cell receptor (beta chain) was determined in a study of glioma-infiltrating T cells after dendritic cell vaccination. Here immunoSEQ multiplex PCR was the method, and the copy in TCRdb shows in-frame clones only, minus some. Of tens of thousands of clones listed, roughly 83% are singletons. Time point described: after dendritic cell vaccination, including at tumor progression/relapse. The receptor comes from a human donor with glioblastoma. Sequences were derived from blood, sampled after dendritic cell vaccination.

The CDR3 loop reads CASRYAGSSNTEAFF. The CDR3 DNA sequence: TGTGCCAGCAGATATGCGGGGTCGTCGAACACTGAAGCTTTCTTT. This chain joins TRBV11-3 and TRBJ1-1; no reliable D call. CDR1 and CDR2 from the germline V gene are SGHNT and YENEEA. The V end lost 6 bases, the J end lost 1 base, and 15 bases lay between the germline ends. CDR3 length: 15 amino acids.